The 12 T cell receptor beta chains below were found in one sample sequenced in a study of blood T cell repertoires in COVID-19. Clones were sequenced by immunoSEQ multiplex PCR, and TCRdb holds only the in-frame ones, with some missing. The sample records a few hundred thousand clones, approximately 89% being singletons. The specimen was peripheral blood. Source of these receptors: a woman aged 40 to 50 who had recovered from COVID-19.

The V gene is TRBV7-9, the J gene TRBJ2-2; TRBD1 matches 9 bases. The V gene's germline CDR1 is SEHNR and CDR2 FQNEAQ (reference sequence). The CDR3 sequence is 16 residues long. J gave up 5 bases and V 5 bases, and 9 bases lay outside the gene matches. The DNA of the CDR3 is TGTGCCAGCAGCAGCCCGAGGACAGGGGAGACCGGGGAGCTGTTTTTT. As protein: CASSSPRTGETGELFF.

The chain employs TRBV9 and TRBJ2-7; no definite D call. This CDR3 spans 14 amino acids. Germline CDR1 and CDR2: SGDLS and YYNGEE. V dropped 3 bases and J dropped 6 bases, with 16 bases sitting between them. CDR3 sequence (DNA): TGTGCCAGCAGCGCTTCGGTTCCTCCTAGCGAGCAGTACGTC. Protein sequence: CASSASVPPSEQYV.

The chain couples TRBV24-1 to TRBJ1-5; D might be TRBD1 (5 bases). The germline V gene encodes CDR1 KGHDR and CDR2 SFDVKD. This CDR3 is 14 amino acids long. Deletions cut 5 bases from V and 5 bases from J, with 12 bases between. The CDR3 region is CATSARGTDQPQHF. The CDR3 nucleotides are TGTGCCACCAGTGCCCGGGGGACGGATCAGCCCCAGCATTTT.

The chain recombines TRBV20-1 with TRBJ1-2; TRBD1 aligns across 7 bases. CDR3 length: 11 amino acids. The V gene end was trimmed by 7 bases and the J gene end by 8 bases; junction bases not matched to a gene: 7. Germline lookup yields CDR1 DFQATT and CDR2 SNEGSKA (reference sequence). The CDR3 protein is CSVYRGGGYTF. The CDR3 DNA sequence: TGCAGTGTTTACAGGGGAGGAGGCTACACCTTC.

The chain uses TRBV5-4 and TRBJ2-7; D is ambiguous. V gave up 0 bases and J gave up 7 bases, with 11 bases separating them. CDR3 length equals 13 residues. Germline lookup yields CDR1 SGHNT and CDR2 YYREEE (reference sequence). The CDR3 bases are TGTGCCAGCAGCTTGGACGCAACCCGGGAGCAGTACTTC. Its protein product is CASSLDATREQYF.

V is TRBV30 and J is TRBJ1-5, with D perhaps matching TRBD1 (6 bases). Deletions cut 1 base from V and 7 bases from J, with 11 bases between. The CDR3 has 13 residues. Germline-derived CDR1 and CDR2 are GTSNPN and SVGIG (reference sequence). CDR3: CAWSGQEEQPQHF. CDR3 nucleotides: TGTGCCTGGAGTGGACAGGAGGAACAGCCCCAGCATTTT.

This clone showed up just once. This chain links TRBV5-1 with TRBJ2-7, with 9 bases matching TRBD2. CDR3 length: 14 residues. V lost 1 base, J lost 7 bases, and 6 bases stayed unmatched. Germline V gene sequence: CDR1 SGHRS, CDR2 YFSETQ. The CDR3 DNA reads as TGCGCCAGCAGCTTGTTAGCGGGAGAAGGGGAGCAGTACGTC. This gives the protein CASSLLAGEGEQYV.

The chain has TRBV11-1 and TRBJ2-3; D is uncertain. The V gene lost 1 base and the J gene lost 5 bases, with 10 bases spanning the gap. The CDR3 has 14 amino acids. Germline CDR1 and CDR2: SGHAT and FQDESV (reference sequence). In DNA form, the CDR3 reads TGTGCCAGCAGCTTAGAGCAGGTTAAAGATACGCAGTATTTT. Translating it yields CASSLEQVKDTQYF.

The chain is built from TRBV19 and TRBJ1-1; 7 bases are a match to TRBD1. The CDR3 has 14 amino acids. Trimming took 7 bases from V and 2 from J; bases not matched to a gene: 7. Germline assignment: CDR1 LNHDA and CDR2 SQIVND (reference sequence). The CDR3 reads CASISGTDNTEAFF. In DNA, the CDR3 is TGTGCCAGTATTTCCGGGACAGATAACACTGAAGCTTTCTTT.

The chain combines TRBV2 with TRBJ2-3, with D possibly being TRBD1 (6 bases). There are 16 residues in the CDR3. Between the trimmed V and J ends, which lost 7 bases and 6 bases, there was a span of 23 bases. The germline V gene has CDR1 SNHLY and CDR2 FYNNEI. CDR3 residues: CASTETGYSWLDTQYF. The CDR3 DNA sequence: TGTGCCAGCACAGAGACAGGCTACTCCTGGCTCGATACGCAGTATTTT.

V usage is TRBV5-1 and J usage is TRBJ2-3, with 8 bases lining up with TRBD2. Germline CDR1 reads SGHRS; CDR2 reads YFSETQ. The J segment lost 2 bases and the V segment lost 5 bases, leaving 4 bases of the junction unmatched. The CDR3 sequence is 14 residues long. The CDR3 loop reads CASRLAVSTDTQYF. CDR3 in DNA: TGCGCCAGCAGACTAGCGGTATCCACAGATACGCAGTATTTT.

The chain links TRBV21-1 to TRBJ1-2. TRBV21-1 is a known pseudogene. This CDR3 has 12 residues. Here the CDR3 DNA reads TGTGCCAGCAGGGGGGGGAAAAGTGGCTACACCTTC. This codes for CASRGGKSGYTF.